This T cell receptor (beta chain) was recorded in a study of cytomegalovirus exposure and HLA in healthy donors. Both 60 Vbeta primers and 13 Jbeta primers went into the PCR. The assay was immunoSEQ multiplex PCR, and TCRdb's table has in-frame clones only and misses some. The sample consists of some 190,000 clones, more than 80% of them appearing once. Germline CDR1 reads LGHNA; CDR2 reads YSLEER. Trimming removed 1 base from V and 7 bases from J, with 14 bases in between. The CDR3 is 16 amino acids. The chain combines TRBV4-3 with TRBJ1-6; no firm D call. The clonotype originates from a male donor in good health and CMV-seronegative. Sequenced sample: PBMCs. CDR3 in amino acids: CASSQARTTGNSPLHF. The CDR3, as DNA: TGCGCCAGCAGCCAAGCCCGGACCACGGGGAATTCACCCCTCCACTTT.